These T cell receptor beta chains were read from a single sample in a study of blood T cell repertoires in COVID-19. Generated by immunoSEQ multiplex PCR, the TCRdb table keeps only in-frame clones and is missing some. This table holds about 160,000 clones, roughly 83% found once. The sequencing input was peripheral blood. The source is a woman of 80 years or more with active or convalescent COVID-19. CDR3s include the opening cysteine and the closing phenylalanine or tryptophan. The D gene is left open where the match is weak. The size of a clone is reported for some rows only, either as once, few or many, or as a class for expanded clones.

j_call v_call d_call clone_size cdr3_nt cdr3_aa
TRBJ2-2 TRBV6-2/TRBV6-3 TRBD1 - TGTGCCAGCAGCCAAGACAGGGGCACCCCAAACACCGGGGAGCTGTTTTTT CASSQDRGTPNTGELFF
TRBJ1-2 TRBV12-3/TRBV12-4 - - TGTGCCAGCAGTTTAAGCGGGGCCTATGGCTACACCTTC CASSLSGAYGYTF
TRBJ1-4 TRBV19 TRBD1 - TGTGCCAGTAGTTCAGGAGACAGGGATGCTAATGAAAAACTGTTTTTT CASSSGDRDANEKLFF
TRBJ2-7 TRBV6-5 - - TGTGCCAGCAGTTACGAAACAGGATCCTACGAGCAGTACTTC CASSYETGSYEQYF
TRBJ2-1 TRBV29-1 - - TGCAGCGTTCCCCTTAGGGGGGGGCCCTACAATGAGCAGTTCTTC CSVPLRGGPYNEQFF
TRBJ2-1 TRBV29-1 - - TGCAGCGTTGAAGATCTAAATGAGCAGTTCTTC CSVEDLNEQFF
TRBJ1-5 TRBV7-2 - - TGTGCCAGCAGCTTAGATCAGAAACGGCCCCAGCATTTT CASSLDQKRPQHF
TRBJ2-3 TRBV10-3 TRBD2 - TGTGCCATCAGTGCTAGCGGGGGAAGCACAGATACGCAGTATTTT CAISASGGSTDTQYF
TRBJ2-2 TRBV16 TRBD1 - TGTGCCAGCAGCACCCGGACAGGGGCGAACACCGGGGAGCTGTTTTTT CASSTRTGANTGELFF
TRBJ2-7 TRBV7-2 - - TGTGCCAGCAGCTTAGTGATATCACAGGGCTACGAGCAGTACTTC CASSLVISQGYEQYF
TRBJ1-1 TRBV6-5 TRBD1 - TGTGCCAGCAGCACCAATACAGGGGGCGAGGCTGAAGCTTTCTTT CASSTNTGGEAEAFF
TRBJ2-7 TRBV14 - - TGTGCCCAGCAGAGGATTGCATCCAACTCCTACGAGCAGTACTTC CAQQRIASNSYEQYF
TRBJ1-2 TRBV5-6 TRBD1 - TGTGCCAGCCTACGACAGGGTTCTGATGGCTACACCTTC CASLRQGSDGYTF
TRBJ2-7 TRBV7-2 TRBD2 - TGTGCCAGCAGCTTTAGCGGGGGGCCGTCCTACGAGCAGTACTTC CASSFSGGPSYEQYF
TRBJ1-2 TRBV19 - - TGTGCCAGTACGGGCGGGTCGAATGGCTACACCTTC CASTGGSNGYTF
TRBJ1-4 TRBV28 TRBD1 - TGTGCCAGCAGTCCACAGGGGGCGACTAATGAAAAACTGTTTTTT CASSPQGATNEKLFF
TRBJ1-2 TRBV19 TRBD1 - TGTGCCAGTAACTCCAGGGGGCATAACTATGGCTACACCTTC CASNSRGHNYGYTF
TRBJ2-5 TRBV6-5 - - TGTGCCAGCAGATCCTCCGGGGTCCGAGAGACCCAGTACTTC CASRSSGVRETQYF
TRBJ1-2 TRBV6-5 TRBD1 - TGTGCCAGCAGTCAGGACAGGAGTTATGGCTACACCTTC CASSQDRSYGYTF
TRBJ2-7 TRBV6-5 - - TGTGCCAGCATTAAGACAGGTACCTACGAGCAGTACTTC CASIKTGTYEQYF
TRBJ1-2 TRBV3-1/TRBV3-2 TRBD1 - TGTGCCAGCAGCCTTACAGGGGGCTTTGGCTACACCTTC CASSLTGGFGYTF
TRBJ2-2 TRBV11-2 TRBD1 - TGTGCCAGCAGTCGCCAGGGGGCAGGACAGGGGGAGCTGTTTTTT CASSRQGAGQGELFF
TRBJ1-2 TRBV12-3/TRBV12-4 - once TGTGCCAGCAGCAGGGTCGGGGGCTACACCTTC CASSRVGGYTF
TRBJ2-5 TRBV18 - - TGTGCCAGCTCACCATTTGGGGCCCAAGAGACCCAGTACTTC CASSPFGAQETQYF
TRBJ2-3 TRBV28 TRBD1 once TGTGCCACCAGGGGGCCCCTCACAGATACGCAGTATTTT CATRGPLTDTQYF
TRBJ1-2 TRBV10-2 - - TGCGCCAGCAGTGACGAGGCGACTCTTAACTATGGCTACACCTTC CASSDEATLNYGYTF
TRBJ1-2 TRBV19 - - TGTGCCAGTAGTATATTTTCAGGGGCGCTCGATGGCTACACCTTC CASSIFSGALDGYTF
TRBJ2-2 TRBV6-5 TRBD2 - TGTGCCAGCAGTTCTCTCGGGGGGGCGAGTACCGGGGAGCTGTTTTTT CASSSLGGASTGELFF
TRBJ1-1 TRBV12-3/TRBV12-4 TRBD1 - TGTGCCAGCAGAAATCGGGACAGTACTTTCTTT CASRNRDSTFF
TRBJ1-2 TRBV29-1 - - TGCAGCGTTGAGGGGGGTTCTAACTATGGCTACACCTTC CSVEGGSNYGYTF
TRBJ1-6 TRBV27 - once TGTGCCAGCAGTTCACTAGTCCTCGGGGGGGTCGGTTCACCCCTCCACTTT CASSSLVLGGVGSPLHF
TRBJ1-1 TRBV2 - - TGTGCCAGCAGACCACAATCCTTGATGAACACTGAAGCTTTCTTT CASRPQSLMNTEAFF
TRBJ1-1 TRBV6-5 - - TGTGCCAGCAGTTACTCGGGGCTTCCGAACACTGAAGCTTTCTTT CASSYSGLPNTEAFF
TRBJ1-1 TRBV6-6 TRBD1 - TGTGCCAGCAGTCCTGGGGGACAGGGTATGATGAACACTGAAGCTTTCTTT CASSPGGQGMMNTEAFF
TRBJ1-3 TRBV30 TRBD1 - TGTGCCTGGACAGGGGGCAACTCTGGAAACACCATATATTTT CAWTGGNSGNTIYF
TRBJ2-3 TRBV20-1 TRBD2 - TGCAGTGCTAGTCCCGGCCTAGCGGGGGTCACGTATACGCAGTATTTT CSASPGLAGVTYTQYF
TRBJ2-2 TRBV6-1 - - TGTGCCAGCAGTGAGGGACTTAAGGGGGAGCTGTTTTTT CASSEGLKGELFF
TRBJ1-5 TRBV7-3 - - TGTGCCAGCAGCTTATGGGGTATGAGACAGCCTAATCAGCCCCAGCATTTT CASSLWGMRQPNQPQHF
TRBJ1-1 TRBV15 - - TGTGCCACCAGCAGAGGTACGAGACAGAGGAACACTGAAGCTTTCTTT CATSRGTRQRNTEAFF
TRBJ1-2 TRBV25-1 - - TGTGCCAGCAGTGGTCAGGGAGGGGGCTACACCTTC CASSGQGGGYTF
TRBJ2-5 TRBV6-5 TRBD2 - TGTGCCAGCAGTTCCCGACTAGCGGGGTTGGAGACCCAGTACTTC CASSSRLAGLETQYF
TRBJ1-2 TRBV13 TRBD1 - TGTGCCAGCAGTACAGGGGGGCTCTATGGCTACACCTTC CASSTGGLYGYTF
TRBJ2-1 TRBV6-4 TRBD2 - TGTGCCAGCAGTGACTCGGGGGGGACTTTCGATGAGCAGTTCTTC CASSDSGGTFDEQFF
TRBJ1-5 TRBV6-5 TRBD1 few TGTGCCAGCCGTTCCGGGACAGTCACTCAGCCCCAGCATTTT CASRSGTVTQPQHF
TRBJ1-5 TRBV7-2 - - TGTGCCAGCAGCTTCGACAGGTCTAGCAATCAGCCCCAGCATTTT CASSFDRSSNQPQHF
TRBJ1-4 TRBV25-1 TRBD1 - TGTGCCAGCAGCCCCCGGACAGGGTCGAATGAAAAACTGTTTTTT CASSPRTGSNEKLFF
TRBJ1-1 TRBV7-3 - - TGTGCCAGCAGCTTATTTAACAGCCAGCTTTTCTTT CASSLFNSQLFF
TRBJ1-5 TRBV25-1 - - TGTGCCAGCGAACAGGGAGGGTCGAATCAGCCCCAGCATTTT CASEQGGSNQPQHF